The source of this T cell receptor beta chain is a study of cytomegalovirus exposure and HLA in healthy donors. Broader study findings: In a later analysis, HLA-C alleles had the fewest associated TCRs, DRB1 alleles the most.

This clone was seen just once. Its antigen is unknown. Trimming pared 3 bases from V and 5 bases from J, leaving 20 bases between. The CDR3 has 16 amino acids. Germline V CDR1 and CDR2: SGHAT, FQDESV (reference sequence). PCR employed 60 Vbeta and 13 Jbeta primers. Here immunoSEQ multiplex PCR was the method, and the copy in TCRdb shows in-frame clones only, minus some. The repertoire includes fewer than 250,000 clones, approximately 80% of them detected once, and about 3.1% sits in the top ten. The V and J genes are TRBV11-1 and TRBJ2-7; possibly TRBD1 for D (6 bases). The sequence was obtained from a man between 25 and 39 years old in good health and CMV-seronegative. The sequencing sample was made of PBMCs. CDR3 nucleotide sequence: TGTGCCAGCAGCTTGACACGAACAGGGATCCGGCACGAGCAGTACTTC. Translation: CASSLTRTGIRHEQYF.